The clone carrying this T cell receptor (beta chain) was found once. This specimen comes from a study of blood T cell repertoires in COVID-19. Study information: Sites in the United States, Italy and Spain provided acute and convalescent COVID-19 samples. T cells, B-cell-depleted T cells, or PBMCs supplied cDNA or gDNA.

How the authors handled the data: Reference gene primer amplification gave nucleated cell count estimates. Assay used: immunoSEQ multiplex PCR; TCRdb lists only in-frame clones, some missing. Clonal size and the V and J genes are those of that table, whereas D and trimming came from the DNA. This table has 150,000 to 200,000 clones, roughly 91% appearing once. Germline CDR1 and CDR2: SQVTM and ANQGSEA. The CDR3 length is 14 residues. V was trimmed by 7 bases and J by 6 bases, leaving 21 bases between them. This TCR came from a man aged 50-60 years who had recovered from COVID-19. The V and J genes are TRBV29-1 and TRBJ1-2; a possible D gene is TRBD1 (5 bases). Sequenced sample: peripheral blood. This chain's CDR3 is CSADTGLSSNGYTF. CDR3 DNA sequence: TGCAGCGCCGACACGGGACTCTCAAGTAATGGCTACACCTTC.